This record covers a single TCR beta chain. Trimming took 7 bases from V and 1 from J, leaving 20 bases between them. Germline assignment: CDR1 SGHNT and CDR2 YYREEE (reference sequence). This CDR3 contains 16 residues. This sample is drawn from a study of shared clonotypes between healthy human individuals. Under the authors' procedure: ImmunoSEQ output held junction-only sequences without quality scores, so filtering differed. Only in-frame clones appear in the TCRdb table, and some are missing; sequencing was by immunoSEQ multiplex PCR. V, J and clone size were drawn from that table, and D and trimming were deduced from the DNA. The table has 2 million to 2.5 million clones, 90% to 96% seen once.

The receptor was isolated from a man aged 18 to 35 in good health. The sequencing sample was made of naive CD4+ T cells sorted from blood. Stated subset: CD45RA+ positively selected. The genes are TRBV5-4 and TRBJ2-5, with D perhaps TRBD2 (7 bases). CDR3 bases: TGTGCCAGCGGGAATGGAGGGGGGGCGCCCCAAGAGACCCAGTACTTC. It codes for CASGNGGGAPQETQYF.